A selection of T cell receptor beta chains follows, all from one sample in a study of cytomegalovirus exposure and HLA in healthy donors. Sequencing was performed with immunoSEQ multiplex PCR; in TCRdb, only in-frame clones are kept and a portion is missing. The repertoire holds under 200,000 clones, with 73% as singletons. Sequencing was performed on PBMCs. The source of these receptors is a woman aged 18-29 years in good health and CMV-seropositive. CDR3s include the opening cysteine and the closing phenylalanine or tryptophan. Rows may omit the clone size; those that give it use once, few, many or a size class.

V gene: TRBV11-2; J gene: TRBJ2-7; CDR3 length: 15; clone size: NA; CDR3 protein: CASSRPGQPSYEQYF
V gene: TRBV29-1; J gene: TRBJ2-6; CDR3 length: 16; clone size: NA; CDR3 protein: CSVEDPAWAGGRVLTF
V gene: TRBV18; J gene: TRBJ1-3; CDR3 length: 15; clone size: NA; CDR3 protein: CASSPYGGSGNTIYF
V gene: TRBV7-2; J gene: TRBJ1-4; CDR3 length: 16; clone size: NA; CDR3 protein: CASSRRPGQTNEKLFF
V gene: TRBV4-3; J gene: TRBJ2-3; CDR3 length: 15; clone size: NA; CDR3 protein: CASSQDLEGTDTQYF
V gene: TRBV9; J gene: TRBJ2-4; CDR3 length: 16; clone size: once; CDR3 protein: CASSVEWGQGLDIQYF
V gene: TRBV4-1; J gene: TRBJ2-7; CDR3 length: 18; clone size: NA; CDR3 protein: CASSQERTGVPSSYEQYF
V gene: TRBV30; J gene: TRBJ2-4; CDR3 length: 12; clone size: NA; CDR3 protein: CAWSVQGDIQYF
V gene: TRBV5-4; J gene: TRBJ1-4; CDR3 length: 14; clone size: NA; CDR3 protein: CASSPGTGSEKLFF
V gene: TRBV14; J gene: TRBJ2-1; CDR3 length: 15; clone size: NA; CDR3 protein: CASSQEVGHGGKQFF
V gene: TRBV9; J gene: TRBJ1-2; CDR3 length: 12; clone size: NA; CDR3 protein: CASSDSVYGYTF
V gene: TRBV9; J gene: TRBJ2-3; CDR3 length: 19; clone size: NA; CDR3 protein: CASSPRGTSGGGHTDTQYF
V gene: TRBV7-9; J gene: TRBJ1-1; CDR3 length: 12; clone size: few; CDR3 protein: CASSLSPGVAFF
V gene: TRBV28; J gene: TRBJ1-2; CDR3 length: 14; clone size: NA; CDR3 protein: CASSSRGVGYGYTF
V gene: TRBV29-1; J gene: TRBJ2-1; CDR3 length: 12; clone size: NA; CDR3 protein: CSVETSGNEQFF
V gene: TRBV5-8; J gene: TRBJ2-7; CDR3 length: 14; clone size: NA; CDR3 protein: CASSLANGIYEQYF
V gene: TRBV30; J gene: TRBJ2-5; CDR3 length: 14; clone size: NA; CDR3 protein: CAWSVLAGQETQYF
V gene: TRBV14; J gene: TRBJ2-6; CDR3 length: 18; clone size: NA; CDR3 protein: CASSQGEGLVSGANVLTF
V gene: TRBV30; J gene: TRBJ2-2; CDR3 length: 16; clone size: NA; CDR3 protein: CAWSDGAGGHTGELFF
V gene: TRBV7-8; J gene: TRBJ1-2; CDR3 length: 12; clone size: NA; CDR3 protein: CASSLQGLGYTF
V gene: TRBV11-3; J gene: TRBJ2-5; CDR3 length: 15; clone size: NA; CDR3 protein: CASSLREDLQETQYF
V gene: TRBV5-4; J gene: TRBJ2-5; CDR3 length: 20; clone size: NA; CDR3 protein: CASSLDEGGPFFLYQETQYF
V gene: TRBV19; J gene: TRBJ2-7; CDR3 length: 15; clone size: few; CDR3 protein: CASSIAWTGSYEQYF
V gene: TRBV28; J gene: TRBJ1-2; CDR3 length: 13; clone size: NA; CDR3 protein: CASSSRQAYGYTF
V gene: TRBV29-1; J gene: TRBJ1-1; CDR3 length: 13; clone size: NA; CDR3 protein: CSVDAGQNTEAFF
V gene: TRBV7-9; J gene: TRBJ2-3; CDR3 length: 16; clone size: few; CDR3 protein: CSSLQGLFGDTDTQYF
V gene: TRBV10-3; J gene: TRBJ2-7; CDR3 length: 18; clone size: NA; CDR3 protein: CAISESFGQGASDYEQYF
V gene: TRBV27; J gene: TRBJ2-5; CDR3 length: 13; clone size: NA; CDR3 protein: CATGRGVQETQYF
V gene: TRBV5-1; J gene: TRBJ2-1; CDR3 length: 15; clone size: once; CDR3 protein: CASSLWDSSYNEQFF
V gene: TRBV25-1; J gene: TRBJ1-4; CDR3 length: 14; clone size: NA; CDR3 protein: CASSDGVVIGKLFF
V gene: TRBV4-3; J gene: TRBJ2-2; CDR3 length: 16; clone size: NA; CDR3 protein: CASSQDPSGGAGELFF
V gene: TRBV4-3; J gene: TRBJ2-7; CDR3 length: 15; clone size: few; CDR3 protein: CASSQAAGASYEQYF
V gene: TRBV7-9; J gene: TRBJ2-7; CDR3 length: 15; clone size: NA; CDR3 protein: CASSFLAGANYEQYF
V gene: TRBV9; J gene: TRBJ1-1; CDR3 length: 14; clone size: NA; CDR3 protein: CASSAFGQGNEAFF
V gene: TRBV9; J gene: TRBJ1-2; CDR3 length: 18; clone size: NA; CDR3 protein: CASSGSRQGALFSYGYTF
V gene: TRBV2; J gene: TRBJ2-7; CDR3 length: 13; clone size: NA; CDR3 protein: CASSGGSVDEQYF
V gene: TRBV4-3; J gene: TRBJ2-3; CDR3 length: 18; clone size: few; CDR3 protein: CASSHPPASGGPTDTQYF
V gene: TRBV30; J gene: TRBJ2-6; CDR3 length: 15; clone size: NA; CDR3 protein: CAWDRGGSGANVLTF
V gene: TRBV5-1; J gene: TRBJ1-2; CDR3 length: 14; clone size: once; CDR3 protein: CASSLDTGTYGYTF
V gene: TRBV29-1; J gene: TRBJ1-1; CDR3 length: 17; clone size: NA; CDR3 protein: CSVEDRDGGSWGTEAFF
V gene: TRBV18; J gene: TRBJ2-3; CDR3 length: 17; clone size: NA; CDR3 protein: CASSPGLAGGIADTQYF
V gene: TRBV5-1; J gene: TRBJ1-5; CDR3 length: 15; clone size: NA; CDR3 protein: CASSSSGQFGQPQHF
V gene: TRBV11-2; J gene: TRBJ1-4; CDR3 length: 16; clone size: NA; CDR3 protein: CASSLMGADTNEKLFF
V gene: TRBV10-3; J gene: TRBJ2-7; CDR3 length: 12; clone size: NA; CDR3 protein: CAISQVVTEQYF
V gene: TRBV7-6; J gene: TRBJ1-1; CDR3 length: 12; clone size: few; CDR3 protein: CASSSILREAFF
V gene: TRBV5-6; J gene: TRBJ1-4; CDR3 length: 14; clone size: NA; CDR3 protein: CASSLGQANEKLFF
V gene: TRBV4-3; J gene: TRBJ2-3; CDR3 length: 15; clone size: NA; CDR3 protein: CASSPSGGAGDTQYF
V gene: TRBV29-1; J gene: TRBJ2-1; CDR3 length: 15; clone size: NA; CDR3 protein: CSVEYMDSSYNEQFF
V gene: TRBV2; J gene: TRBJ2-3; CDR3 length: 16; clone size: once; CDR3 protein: CASSESMAGGWYTQYF
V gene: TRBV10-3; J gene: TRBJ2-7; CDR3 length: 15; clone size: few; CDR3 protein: CAISDGLAGAYEQYF
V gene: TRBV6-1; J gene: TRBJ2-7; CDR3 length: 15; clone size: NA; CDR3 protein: CASSRTGKGTGEQYF
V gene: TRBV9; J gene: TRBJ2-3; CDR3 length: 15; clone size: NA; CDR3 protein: CASSPAAGGRNTQYF
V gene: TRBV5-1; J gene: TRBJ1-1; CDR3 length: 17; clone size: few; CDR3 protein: CASSLATYVQGDTEAFF
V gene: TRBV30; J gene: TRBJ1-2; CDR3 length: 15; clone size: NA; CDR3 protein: CAWRGTGGAYYGYTF
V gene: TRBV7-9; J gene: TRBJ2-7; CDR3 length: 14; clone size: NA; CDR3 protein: CASSNGDKTYEQYF
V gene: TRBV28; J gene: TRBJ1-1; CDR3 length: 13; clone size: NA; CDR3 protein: CASSLTGLAEAFF
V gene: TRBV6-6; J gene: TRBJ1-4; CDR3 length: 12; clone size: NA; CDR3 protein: CAASAEGEKLFF
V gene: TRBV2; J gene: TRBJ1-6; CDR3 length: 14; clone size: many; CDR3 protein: CASLDGQLNSPLHF
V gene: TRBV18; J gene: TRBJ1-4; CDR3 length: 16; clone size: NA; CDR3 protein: CASSSEGIATNEKLFF